This TCR beta chain is from a study of Ad26.COV2.S vaccination and SARS-CoV-2 variants. At the level of the study: Administration of Ad26.COV2.S was intramuscular, either once or twice 56 days apart.

General observations from the study: Possibly, TCR breadth and depth analyses underestimated total T cell responses.

Profiled with immunoSEQ multiplex PCR; TCRdb holds only in-frame clones, not every one. Found here are about 420,000 clones, around 89% of them singletons; the top ten hold around 3.6%. Treatment described: roughly 18 received Ad26.COV2.S at low or high dose, single or two shots; about 5 received placebo; per-sample allocation not given. Samples came from day 63 after the first vaccine or placebo injection. Adults aged 18-55 years in Boston included the donor. It was Wuhan-strain SARS-CoV-2 spike that the Ad26 vaccine vector expressed. Points on this clone: Its target is not known.

Sequenced material: peripheral blood, taken in a trial of Ad26.COV2.S vaccine versus placebo. This clonotype was obtained from a person aged 18-65 years who received the Ad26.COV2.S COVID-19 vaccine or a placebo.

CDR3 sequence reads: CASREIREAQHF. The CDR3 nucleotides read TGTGCCAGCAGAGAGATCAGGGAAGCCCAGCATTTT. V is TRBV6-5 and J is TRBJ1-5; D might be TRBD1 (5 bases). The CDR3 runs 12 residues. Trimming left V 6 bases short and J 11 bases short, with 14 bases between. The germline V gene has CDR1 MNHEY and CDR2 SVGAGI.